This TCR beta chain derives from a study of blood T cells in healthy people across ages. Study findings and constraints: When set beside aged donors, long-lived donors presented more naive CD4+ cells and higher diversity. Diversity figures derived from one million T cells were judged to underestimate the true value.

Alongside a J-beta primer mix, a sample-barcoded 5' primer served in a second PCR lasting roughly 7 to 11 cycles. TCRdb reanalysed the 5' RACE reads using MiXCR and keeps one entry per CDR3 protein. Among 1.5 million to 2 million distinct CDR3 sequences, roughly 28% were seen once, and the ten largest hold over 7%. Sample donors were healthy Caucasian individuals that came from Russia, aged roughly 6 to 100. Samples each yielded at least 6 micrograms of total RNA. Germline assignment: CDR1 LGHDT and CDR2 YNNKEL (reference sequence). Trimming pared 4 bases from V and 7 bases from J, leaving 19 bases between. This CDR3 region has 15 residues. This clonotype was counted many times. What it recognizes is unknown.

The clonotype comes from a woman aged 25 to 39 in good health. The source material was blood. The chain employs TRBV3-1 and TRBJ2-5; D tentatively fits TRBD1 or TRBD2 (6 bases each). CDR3 sequence: CASSPYLSGGPTQYF. In DNA form, the CDR3 reads TGTGCCAGCAGCCCCTACCTTTCTGGGGGGCCGACCCAGTACTTC.